The 28 T cell receptor beta chains below come from one sample, sequenced in a study of cytomegalovirus exposure and HLA in healthy donors. Both 60 Vbeta primers and 13 Jbeta primers went into the PCR. Libraries were prepared by immunoSEQ multiplex PCR; TCRdb keeps only in-frame clonotypes and omits some of them. This sample has about 200,000 clones, with 65% to 80% found just once. Sequencing was carried out using PBMCs. These receptors were collected from a woman in her twenties or thirties in good health and CMV-seropositive.

This clone was counted between two and nine times. The chain couples TRBV25-1 to TRBJ2-5; no firm D call. The CDR3 sequence is 14 residues long. Trimming took off 1 base at V and 5 bases at J, with 11 bases between the two ends. The germline V gene encodes CDR1 MGHDK and CDR2 SYGVNS. CDR3: CASSEFSPAETQYF. Here the CDR3 DNA reads TGTGCCAGCAGTGAATTCTCCCCAGCGGAGACCCAGTACTTC.

This clone was seen more than once but under ten times. This chain uses TRBV18 with TRBJ1-4; 7 positions agree with TRBD1. CDR1 is KGHSH, CDR2 LQKENI, per germline. V shed 5 bases and J 3 bases; nucleotides not matched to a gene: 6. The CDR3 totals 15 residues. The CDR3 protein is CASSSLTGPNEKLFF. The CDR3 nucleotides read TGTGCCAGCTCATCGTTGACAGGGCCTAATGAAAAACTGTTTTTT.

Details on this clone: The final CDR3 position lacks the conserved phenylalanine or tryptophan, pointing to a likely read error. The DNA is left out, because the CDR3 cannot be placed on it with certainty; the CDR3 is given as TCRdb lists it. This chain uses TRBV12-5 with TRBJ1-1. Germline lookup yields CDR1 LGHNT and CDR2 FRNRAP. With termini counted, the CDR3 has 9 amino acids. The CDR3 spells CASGFPGLV.

V gene TRBV13 combines with J gene TRBJ2-1; tentatively, D is TRBD2 (5 bases). The germline V gene has CDR1 PRHDT and CDR2 FYEKMQ (reference sequence). The CDR3 contains 13 residues. V lost 5 bases and J 3 bases, leaving 8 bases between the germline ends. CDR3 in amino acids: CASSSTSYNEQFF. The CDR3 region has the DNA TGTGCCAGCAGCAGCACTAGCTACAATGAGCAGTTCTTC.

Written as DNA, the CDR3 is TGCAGCGTTGAGACAGGGGATAACTATGGCTACACCTTC. Protein sequence: CSVETGDNYGYTF. V gene TRBV29-1 combines with J gene TRBJ1-2; 8 nucleotides line up with TRBD1. This CDR3 region has 13 residues. V was clipped by 3 bases and J by 1 base; unmatched bases: 1. Germline CDR1 and CDR2: SQVTM and ANQGSEA.

The chain employs TRBV9 and TRBJ2-5, with 10 bases lining up with TRBD1. CDR1 is SGDLS and CDR2 is YYNGEE in the germline V gene. The CDR3 extends over 16 amino acids. The ends lost 0 bases at V and 2 bases at J; junction bases unmatched: 4. For the CDR3, the DNA is TGTGCCAGCAGCGTAGCTGGGACAGGGGTTCAAGAGACCCAGTACTTC. It specifies CASSVAGTGVQETQYF.

This clone was seen just once. One end of the junction varies from germline; a read error may be responsible. The DNA of the CDR3 is TGTTCCAGCAGCTTAGGGCCACGAGATACGCAGTATTTT. Translated: CSSSLGPRDTQYF. V and J are TRBV7-9 and TRBJ2-3; D is uncertain. This CDR3 is 13 amino acids long. Germline V lookup: CDR1 SEHNR, CDR2 FQNEAQ (reference sequence).

The V and J genes are TRBV6-5 and TRBJ2-7; 9 bases line up with TRBD1. V lost 0 bases, J lost 2 bases, and 5 bases stayed unmatched. The CDR3 consists of 16 residues. Germline V CDR1 and CDR2: MNHEY, SVGAGI. The CDR3: CASSYSRDRVPYEQYF. The CDR3 nucleotides are TGTGCCAGCAGTTACTCACGGGACAGGGTCCCCTACGAGCAGTACTTC.

This chain uses TRBV10-3 with TRBJ2-1, with 7 bases identical to TRBD2. Looked up from germline, CDR1 is ENHRY and CDR2 is SYGVKD. V trimming: 6 bases; J trimming: 1 base; junction bases outside the gene matches: 6. The CDR3 has 15 residues. The CDR3 loop reads CAIRNSGPSYNEQFF. The CDR3 DNA sequence: TGTGCCATCAGAAATAGCGGGCCTTCCTACAATGAGCAGTTCTTC.

The J gene is TRBJ2-4, the V gene TRBV6-5; possibly TRBD2 for D (6 bases). The CDR3 is 15 amino acids. V dropped 3 bases and J dropped 8 bases, with 17 bases sitting between them. Germline-derived CDR1 and CDR2 are MNHEY and SVGAGI. The CDR3, as DNA: TGTGCCAGCAGTTATTTTTTCCGCCGCGGGGACATTCAGTACTTC. Its translation is CASSYFFRRGDIQYF.

The V call is TRBV7-2, the J call TRBJ1-1, with D maybe TRBD1 (5 bases). V was trimmed by 10 bases and J by 1 base, leaving 13 bases between them. Germline V lookup: CDR1 SGHTA, CDR2 FQGNSA. There are 13 residues in the CDR3. The CDR3 DNA follows: TGTGCCACTCGGGGAGGGACGAACACTGAAGCTTTCTTT. Its protein product is CATRGGTNTEAFF.

This clone has more than one count but fewer than ten. The CDR3 DNA reads as TGTGCCAGTAGTATAGACCGGACAGGTGGAAACACTGAAGCTTTCTTT. This codes for CASSIDRTGGNTEAFF. This chain uses TRBV19 with TRBJ1-1; 7 bases line up with TRBD1. CDR1 and CDR2 (germline): LNHDA, SQIVND (reference sequence). The CDR3 extends over 16 amino acids. V lost 0 bases to trimming and J lost 2 bases; unmatched junction nucleotides: 6.

This chain uses TRBV5-1 with TRBJ2-3, with D perhaps TRBD2 (6 bases). Trimming stripped 5 bases from V and 5 bases from J, with 18 bases between. The CDR3 is made up of 15 amino acids. Germline loops: CDR1 SGHRS, CDR2 YFSETQ. CDR3 loop: CASSQTGLLRDTQYF. Here the CDR3 DNA reads TGCGCCAGCAGTCAAACGGGACTGTTACGAGATACGCAGTATTTT.

This chain joins TRBV9 and TRBJ2-1, with D uncertain. Germline V gene data show CDR1 as SGDLS and CDR2 as YYNGEE. The CDR3 runs 15 residues. V gave up 0 bases and J gave up 8 bases, with 15 bases separating them. The CDR3 sequence is CASSVETVPNDEQFF. Here the CDR3 DNA reads TGTGCCAGCAGCGTAGAAACAGTCCCGAACGATGAGCAGTTCTTC. The full variable domain, with the rest looked up from reference TRBV9 and TRBJ2-1, is DSGVTQTPKHLITATGQRVTLRCSPRSGDLSVYWYQQSLDQGLQFLIQYYNGEERAKGNILERFSAQQFPDLHSELNLSSLELGDSALYFCASSVETVPNDEQFFGPGTRLTVL.

The chain uses TRBV25-1 and TRBJ2-7, with 11 nucleotides matching TRBD1. CDR3 length: 14 amino acids. The germline V gene encodes CDR1 MGHDK and CDR2 SYGVNS. The junction had 2 bases not matched to a gene; V was cut back by 2 bases and J by 5 bases. In DNA form, the CDR3 reads TGTGCCAGCAGTGAAGGGACAGGGGGTAACGAGCAGTACTTC. Protein sequence: CASSEGTGGNEQYF.

This chain's CDR3 is CAILRSGGANEQFF. The CDR3 DNA reads TGTGCCATTCTACGTAGCGGGGGGGCCAATGAGCAGTTCTTC. The rearrangement joins TRBV10-3 to TRBJ2-1; 11 nucleotides align to TRBD2. Germline V CDR1 and CDR2: ENHRY, SYGVKD. V lost 9 bases to trimming and J lost 6 bases; unmatched junction nucleotides: 7. This CDR3 spans 14 amino acids.

With respect to this clone: Germline is not matched at one junction end, which may reflect a read error. This chain uses TRBV30 with TRBJ2-3, with 7 bases that match TRBD2. The CDR3 is 12 amino acids. The germline gives CDR1 GTSNPN, CDR2 SVGIG (reference sequence). CDR3: CAQKGRGRPPFF. In DNA, the CDR3 is TGTGCCCAGAAGGGGAGGGGCCGGCCCCCCTTTTTT.

The chain links TRBV11-2 to TRBJ2-2; 12 positions agree with TRBD2. Germline V gene lookup returns CDR1 SGHAT and CDR2 FQNNGV. The CDR3 runs 18 residues. V lost 10 bases and J lost 4; bases outside the gene matches: 16. CDR3 in DNA: TGTGCCACCCCCTTTGGGGCTAGCGGGAGGGCCGGCACCGGGGAGCTGTTTTTT. This codes for CATPFGASGRAGTGELFF.

This sequence joins TRBV9 and TRBJ2-5; TRBD2 matches at 8 bases. The CDR3 totals 14 residues. CDR1 and CDR2 (germline): SGDLS, YYNGEE. Trimming at V came to 3 bases and at J to 9 bases, leaving 10 bases not matched to a gene. As DNA, the CDR3 is TGTGCCAGCAGCGGACCTATTAGCGGGGAGGCCCAGTACTTC. Translation gives CASSGPISGEAQYF.

This chain links TRBV6-5 with TRBJ2-3; TRBD1 is a possible D gene (5 bases). Trimming left V 7 bases short and J 2 bases short, with 13 bases between. The CDR3 sequence is 14 residues long. Germline V gives CDR1 MNHEY, CDR2 SVGAGI. The CDR3 here is CASMRQGNTDTQYF. CDR3 coding DNA: TGTGCCAGCATGCGGCAGGGCAACACAGATACGCAGTATTTT.

The CDR3 spells CASSNSGVYNEQFF. The CDR3 DNA reads as TGTGCCAGCAGCAATAGCGGGGTCTACAATGAGCAGTTCTTC. The rearrangement uses TRBV7-2 and TRBJ2-1, with 8 nucleotides matching TRBD2. The CDR3 sequence is 14 residues long. V lost 5 bases, J lost 3 bases, and 3 bases stayed unmatched. Germline V gene lookup returns CDR1 SGHTA and CDR2 FQGNSA.

This chain connects TRBV5-4 to TRBJ1-2; possible D gene TRBD1, 6 bases. Trimming left V 4 bases short and J 3 bases short, with 16 bases between. The CDR3 extends over 15 amino acids. Germline CDR1 is SGHNT and CDR2 is YYREEE (reference sequence). CDR3 bases: TGTGCCAGCAGCCCATTCGGGGGGGGCGACTATGGCTACACCTTC. Its protein is CASSPFGGGDYGYTF.

The J gene is TRBJ2-4, the V gene TRBV7-8; 14 bases are a match to TRBD2. Germline V lookup: CDR1 SGHVS, CDR2 FQNEAQ. With V trimmed by 4 bases and J by 0 bases, 11 bases remained unmatched. The CDR3 sequence is 20 residues long. DNA of the CDR3: TGTGCCAGCAGCTCTCGACTAGCGGGAGGGTTTGAGTCAGCCAAAAACATTCAGTACTTC. As protein: CASSSRLAGGFESAKNIQYF.

J is TRBJ2-2 and V is TRBV27, with D hard to call. V lost 5 bases and J 3 bases, leaving 10 bases between the germline ends. The CDR3 length is 14 residues. Germline loops: CDR1 MNHEY, CDR2 SMNVEV (reference sequence). The CDR3: CASSPLADTGELFF. In nucleotides, the CDR3 is TGTGCCAGCAGTCCCCTTGCGGACACCGGGGAGCTGTTTTTT.

This chain joins TRBV7-2 and TRBJ2-2; the match to TRBD2 covers 8 bases. Germline lookup yields CDR1 SGHTA and CDR2 FQGNSA. Losses at the gene ends were 1 base for V and 0 bases for J; bases not matched to a gene: 1. The CDR3 spans 16 residues. CDR3 region: CASSLVGLANTGELFF. CDR3 nucleotide sequence: TGTGCCAGCAGCTTAGTGGGACTAGCGAACACCGGGGAGCTGTTTTTT.

The rearrangement joins TRBV9 to TRBJ1-1; 7 positions agree with TRBD1. The CDR3 length is 16 residues. Germline-derived CDR1 and CDR2 are SGDLS and YYNGEE. After removal of 0 bases from V and 5 bases from J, the junction contained 10 bases not matched to a gene. The chain's CDR3 is CASSVGQGPRGTEAFF. CDR3 nucleotide sequence: TGTGCCAGCAGCGTAGGACAGGGCCCCCGAGGGACTGAAGCTTTCTTT.

In this sample, this clone turned up once. The genes are TRBV10-3 and TRBJ2-2; 7 bases map to TRBD2. J gave up 7 bases and V 3 bases, and 11 bases lay outside the gene matches. The CDR3 loop spans 16 amino acids. Germline values: CDR1 ENHRY, CDR2 SYGVKD. CDR3 DNA: TGTGCCATCAGTGAAGCAGGGACTACTTTTATCGGGGAGCTGTTTTTT. Its protein is CAISEAGTTFIGELFF.

The chain has TRBV2 and TRBJ2-3; TRBD2 matches 8 bases. CDR3 length: 15 amino acids. V dropped 6 bases and J dropped 3; count of bases not matched to a gene: 8. The germline CDR1 and CDR2 sequences are SNHLY and FYNNEI. DNA of the CDR3: TGTGCCAGCAGCGCCGGGACTAGAGAAACAGATACGCAGTATTTT. This codes for CASSAGTRETDTQYF.